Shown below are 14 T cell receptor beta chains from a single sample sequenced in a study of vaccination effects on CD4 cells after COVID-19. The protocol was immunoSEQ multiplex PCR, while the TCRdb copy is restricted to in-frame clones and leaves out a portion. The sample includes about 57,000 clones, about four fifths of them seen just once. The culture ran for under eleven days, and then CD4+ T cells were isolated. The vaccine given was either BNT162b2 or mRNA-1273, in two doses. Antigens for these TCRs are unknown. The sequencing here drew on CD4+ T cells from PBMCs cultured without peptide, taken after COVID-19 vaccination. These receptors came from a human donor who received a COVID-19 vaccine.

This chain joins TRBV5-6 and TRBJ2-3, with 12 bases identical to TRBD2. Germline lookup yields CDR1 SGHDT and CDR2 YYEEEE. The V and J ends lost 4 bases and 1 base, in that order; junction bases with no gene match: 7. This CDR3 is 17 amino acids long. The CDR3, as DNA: TGTGCCAGCAGCCTGGGACTAGCGGGTACCCGCACAGATACGCAGTATTTT. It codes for CASSLGLAGTRTDTQYF.

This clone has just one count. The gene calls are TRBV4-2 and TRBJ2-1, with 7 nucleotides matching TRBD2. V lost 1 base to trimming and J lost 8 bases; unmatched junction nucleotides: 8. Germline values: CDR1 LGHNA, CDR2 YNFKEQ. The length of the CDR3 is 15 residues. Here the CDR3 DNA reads TGTGCCAGCAGCCAAGCACCGGGACTACCGGATGAGCAGTTCTTC. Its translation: CASSQAPGLPDEQFF.

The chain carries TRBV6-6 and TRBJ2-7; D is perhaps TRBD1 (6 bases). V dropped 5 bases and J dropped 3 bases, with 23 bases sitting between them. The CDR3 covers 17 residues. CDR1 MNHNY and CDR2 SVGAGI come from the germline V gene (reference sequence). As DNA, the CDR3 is TGTGCCAGCAGTCACGAGGGTGAACAGGGAAGCTACTACGAGCAGTACTTC. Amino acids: CASSHEGEQGSYYEQYF.

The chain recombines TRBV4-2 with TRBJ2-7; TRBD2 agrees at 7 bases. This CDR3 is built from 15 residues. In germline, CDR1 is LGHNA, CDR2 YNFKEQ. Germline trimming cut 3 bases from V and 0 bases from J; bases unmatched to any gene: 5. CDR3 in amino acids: CASSQGGISSYEQYF. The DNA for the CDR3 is TGTGCCAGCAGCCAGGGGGGGATCTCCTCCTACGAGCAGTACTTC.

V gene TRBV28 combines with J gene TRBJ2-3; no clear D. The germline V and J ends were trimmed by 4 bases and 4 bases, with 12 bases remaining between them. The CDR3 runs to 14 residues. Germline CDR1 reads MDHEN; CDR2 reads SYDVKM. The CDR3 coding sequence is TGTGCCAGCAGTTCGGCAGTTCTCGCAGATACGCAGTATTTT. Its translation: CASSSAVLADTQYF.

CDR3 residues: CASSPPAGQGSYEQYF. The CDR3 coding sequence is TGTGCCAGCTCACCACCGGCCGGACAGGGGTCGTACGAGCAGTACTTC. The chain couples TRBV18 to TRBJ2-7, with 9 nucleotides matching TRBD1. Germline V gene data show CDR1 as KGHSH and CDR2 as LQKENI. This CDR3 has 16 amino acids. V lost 0 bases, J lost 4 bases, and 7 bases stayed unmatched.

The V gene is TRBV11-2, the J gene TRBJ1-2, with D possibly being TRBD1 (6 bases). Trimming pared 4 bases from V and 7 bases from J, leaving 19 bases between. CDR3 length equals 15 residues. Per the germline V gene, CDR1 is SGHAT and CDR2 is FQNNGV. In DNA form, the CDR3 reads TGTGCCAGCAGCTCCTTACAGGGTAATGAAGTTGGCTACACCTTC. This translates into CASSSLQGNEVGYTF.

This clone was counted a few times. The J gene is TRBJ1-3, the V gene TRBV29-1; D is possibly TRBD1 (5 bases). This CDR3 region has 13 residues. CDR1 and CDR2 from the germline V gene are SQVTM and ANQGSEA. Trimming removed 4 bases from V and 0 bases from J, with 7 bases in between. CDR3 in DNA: TGCAGCGTTGGCCAGGGCTCTGGAAACACCATATATTTT. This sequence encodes CSVGQGSGNTIYF.

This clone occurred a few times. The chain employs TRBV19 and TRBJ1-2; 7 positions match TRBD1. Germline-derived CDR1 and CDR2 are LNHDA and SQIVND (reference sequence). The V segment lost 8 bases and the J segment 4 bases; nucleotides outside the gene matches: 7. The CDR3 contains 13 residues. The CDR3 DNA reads TGTGCCAGTGCTCCAGGGGGTACCTATGGCTACACCTTC. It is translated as CASAPGGTYGYTF. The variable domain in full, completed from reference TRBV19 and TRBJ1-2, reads DGGITQSPKYLFRKEGQNVTLSCEQNLNHDAMYWYRQDPGQGLRLIYYSQIVNDFQKGDIAEGYSVSREKKESFPLTVTSAQKNPTAFYLCASAPGGTYGYTFGSGTRLTVV.

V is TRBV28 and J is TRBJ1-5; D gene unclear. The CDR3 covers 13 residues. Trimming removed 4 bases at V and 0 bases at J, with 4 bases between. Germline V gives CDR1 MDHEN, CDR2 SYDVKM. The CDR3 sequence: CASSYDSNQPQHF. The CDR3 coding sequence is TGTGCCAGCAGTTACGATAGCAATCAGCCCCAGCATTTT.

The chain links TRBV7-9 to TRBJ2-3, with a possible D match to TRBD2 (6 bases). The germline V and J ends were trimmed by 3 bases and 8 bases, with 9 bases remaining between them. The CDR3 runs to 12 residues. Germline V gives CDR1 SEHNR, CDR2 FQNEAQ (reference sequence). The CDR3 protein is CASSFGGGTQYF. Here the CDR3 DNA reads TGTGCCAGCAGCTTCGGGGGTGGTACGCAGTATTTT.

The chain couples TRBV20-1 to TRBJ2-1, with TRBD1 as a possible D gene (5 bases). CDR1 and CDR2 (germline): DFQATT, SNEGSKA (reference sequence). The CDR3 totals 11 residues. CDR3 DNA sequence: TGCAGAGGGGAAACCTACAATGAGCAGTTCTTC. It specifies CRGETYNEQFF.

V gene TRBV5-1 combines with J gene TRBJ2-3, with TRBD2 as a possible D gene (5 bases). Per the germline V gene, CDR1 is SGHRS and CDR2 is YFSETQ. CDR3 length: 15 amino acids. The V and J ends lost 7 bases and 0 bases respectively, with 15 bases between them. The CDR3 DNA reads TGCGCCAGCGCATTAGGAGGAACTAGCACAGATACGCAGTATTTT. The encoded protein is CASALGGTSTDTQYF.

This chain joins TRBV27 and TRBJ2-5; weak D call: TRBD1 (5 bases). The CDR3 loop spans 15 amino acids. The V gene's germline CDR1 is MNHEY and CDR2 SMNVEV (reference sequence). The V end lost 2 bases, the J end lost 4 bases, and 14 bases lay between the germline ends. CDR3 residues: CASSLGQGTLETQYF. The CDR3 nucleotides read TGTGCCAGCAGTTTAGGGCAGGGAACCCTAGAGACCCAGTACTTC.